The 30 T cell receptor beta chains below all came from one sample that was sequenced in a study of T cells in Graves' hyperthyroidism and ophthalmopathy. There were TCR beta CDR3 regions amplified from RNA transcripts. During a first-round RT-PCR of the TCR CDR3, the HTBI primer set was used. Via MiXCR, TCRdb re-called the multiplex PCR reads, giving one row per CDR3 protein. Of about 350,000 distinct CDR3 sequences in the sample, around 13% were seen once. Source material: blood. Source of these receptors: a woman aged 40-49 years with Graves' ophthalmopathy.

Comment on this clonotype: It may be a read error: a sequence one base away is much more abundant. The conserved closing phenylalanine or tryptophan is absent in this CDR3, likely reflecting a read error. V usage is TRBV12-3 or TRBV12-4 and J usage is TRBJ2-6, with D tentatively TRBD1 (6 bases). The CDR3 has 14 residues. Trimming took 1 base from V and 5 from J, leaving 6 bases between them. In nucleotides, the CDR3 is TGTGCCAGCAGTTTAGGGGACAGGGCCAACGTCCTGACTTCC. It translates to CASSLGDRANVLTS.

This clonotype was picked up many times. V is TRBV11-3 and J is TRBJ2-3; TRBD2 matches 8 bases. The CDR3 loop spans 16 amino acids. Per germline, CDR1 SGHNT and CDR2 YENEEA. The junction had 9 bases not matched to a gene; V was cut back by 5 bases and J by 2 bases. In DNA form, the CDR3 reads TGTGCCAGCAGCATCGGACTAGCCCACCTCACAGATACGCAGTATTTT. It yields the protein CASSIGLAHLTDTQYF.

Notes on this clonotype: One end of the junction does not line up with germline, which may come from a read error. The chain uses TRBV6-5 and TRBJ1-6, with 8 bases fitting TRBD1. The CDR3 contains 20 residues. Germline CDR1 and CDR2: MNHEY and SVGAGI. The CDR3 DNA reads TGTGCCAGCAGTTACCTCACCAGGGGGCCGGAAAGCTCCTATAATTCACCCCCCCACTTT. Amino acids: CASSYLTRGPESSYNSPPHF.

J is TRBJ2-1 and V is TRBV5-1; 10 nucleotides agree with TRBD1. The V gene end was trimmed by 4 bases and the J gene end by 8 bases; junction bases not matched to a gene: 18. Germline lookup yields CDR1 SGHRS and CDR2 YFSETQ. The CDR3 runs to 18 residues. CDR3 residues: CASSGPGTGEYVLDEQFF. DNA of the CDR3: TGCGCCAGCAGCGGACCCGGGACAGGGGAGTACGTACTGGATGAGCAGTTCTTC.

This clonotype was counted at least ten times. The chain employs TRBV12-3 or TRBV12-4 and TRBJ1-2, with D possibly being TRBD1 (5 bases). This CDR3 region has 13 residues. V was shortened by 7 bases and J by 7 bases, with 16 bases between the two germline ends. CDR3: CASNTPGGFGYTF. CDR3 bases: TGTGCCAGCAATACCCCCGGGGGGTTTGGCTACACCTTC.

At least ten counts were recorded for this clonotype. The rearrangement joins TRBV5-1 to TRBJ2-2; TRBD2 aligns across 13 bases. This CDR3 comprises 15 residues. Losses at the gene ends were 7 bases for V and 4 bases for J; bases not matched to a gene: 4. Per the germline V gene, CDR1 is SGHRS and CDR2 is YFSETQ. This CDR3 reads CASAGLAGSTGELFF. The CDR3 region has the DNA TGCGCCAGCGCGGGACTAGCGGGGAGCACCGGGGAGCTGTTTTTT.

V usage is TRBV19 and J usage is TRBJ1-4, with 8 bases matching TRBD1. CDR1 is LNHDA, CDR2 SQIVND, per germline (reference sequence). V gave up 7 bases and J gave up 4 bases; unmatched junction bases: 5. CDR3 length: 14 residues. The CDR3 coding sequence is TGTGCCAGTACCGCGACAGGGGTTAATGAAAAACTGTTTTTT. This sequence encodes CASTATGVNEKLFF.

Only a few counts were recorded for this clonotype. This chain uses TRBV4-2 with TRBJ2-1; D remains ambiguous. CDR3 length equals 14 residues. Germline-derived CDR1 and CDR2 are LGHNA and YNFKEQ. V was trimmed by 0 bases and J by 8 bases, leaving 11 bases between them. CDR3 protein: CASSQDRLVDEQFF. CDR3 nucleotides: TGTGCCAGCAGCCAAGATCGGCTAGTAGATGAGCAGTTCTTC.

There are many counts of this clonotype. The chain joins TRBV6-1 to TRBJ1-1; D gene unclear. Trimming cost V 8 bases and J 5 bases, with 21 bases left between them. CDR3 length: 15 residues. Germline CDR1 MNHNS, CDR2 SASEGT. The CDR3 DNA sequence: TGTGCCAGCGTCAAGAGTGGCACCCTTGGGACTGAAGCTTTCTTT. Translated: CASVKSGTLGTEAFF.

This clonotype showed up just a few times. This chain connects TRBV20-1 to TRBJ2-1; 9 nucleotides line up with TRBD2. Unmatched junction bases numbered 13, after V lost 4 bases and J lost 6 bases. In germline, CDR1 is DFQATT, CDR2 SNEGSKA (reference sequence). The CDR3 extends over 16 amino acids. CDR3 nucleotide sequence: TGCAGTGCTACCCGACTAGCGGAGACGGGCCTCAATGAGCAGTTCTTC. This codes for CSATRLAETGLNEQFF.

This chain uses TRBV5-1 with TRBJ1-6, with D maybe TRBD1 (5 bases). V shed 0 bases and J shed 7 bases, with 8 bases lying between them. The CDR3 loop spans 14 amino acids. The germline CDR1 and CDR2 sequences are SGHRS and YFSETQ. The CDR3 sequence is CASSLGWGNSPLHF. The CDR3 region has the DNA TGCGCCAGCAGCTTGGGCTGGGGGAATTCACCCCTCCACTTT.

This clonotype was recorded many times. For the CDR3, the DNA is TGTGCCAGCAGTGCGAGACAGACGGGTACTGAAGCTTTCTTT. Its protein is CASSARQTGTEAFF. This rearrangement joins TRBV6-1 to TRBJ1-1; TRBD1 is a possible D gene (5 bases). Germline CDR1 reads MNHNS; CDR2 reads SASEGT. V was pared by 4 bases and J by 5 bases, with 14 bases between. This CDR3 has 14 amino acids.

The J gene is TRBJ2-2, the V gene TRBV11-2; unclear D gene. The CDR3 runs 13 residues. The germline V gene encodes CDR1 SGHAT and CDR2 FQNNGV. The V and J ends lost 5 bases and 5 bases respectively, with 9 bases between them. The CDR3 reads CASSRPGTGELFF. In DNA form, the CDR3 reads TGTGCCAGCAGCCGGCCCGGGACCGGGGAGCTGTTTTTT.

The rearrangement links TRBV20-1 to TRBJ2-3; TRBD2 matches at 7 bases. Germline CDR1 is DFQATT and CDR2 is SNEGSKA (reference sequence). The J segment lost 4 bases and the V segment lost 6 bases, leaving 10 bases of the junction unmatched. This CDR3 has 14 amino acids. The CDR3 DNA is TGCAGTGCCGACCGAAGTGGGGGGGCAGATACGCAGTATTTT. Translating it yields CSADRSGGADTQYF.

The V call is TRBV5-1, the J call TRBJ1-1; D not certain. The V end was cut by 3 bases, the J end by 1 base, with 25 bases between. The CDR3 runs 19 residues. The V gene's germline CDR1 is SGHRS and CDR2 YFSETQ. The CDR3 sequence: CASSSTTQKNDLWNTEAFF. CDR3 bases: TGCGCCAGCAGCTCAACGACCCAAAAAAATGACCTATGGAACACTGAAGCTTTCTTT. The full variable domain, its missing parts supplied by reference TRBV5-1 and TRBJ1-1, is KAGVTQTPRYLIKTRGQQVTLSCSPISGHRSVSWYQQTPGQGLQFLFEYFSETQRNKGNFPGRFSGRQFSNSRSEMNVSTLELGDSALYLCASSSTTQKNDLWNTEAFFGQGTRLTVV.

This clonotype was observed at least ten times. CDR3 in DNA: TGTGCCAGCAGTGCCGGGACTAGCGGGGTGAGCTCCTACAATGAGCAGTTCTTC. This sequence encodes CASSAGTSGVSSYNEQFF. The chain recombines TRBV2 with TRBJ2-1; 13 bases agree with TRBD2. After removal of 4 bases from V and 0 bases from J, the junction contained 6 bases not matched to a gene. The V gene's germline CDR1 is SNHLY and CDR2 FYNNEI. This CDR3 has 18 amino acids.

This clonotype was recorded at least ten times. The gene calls are TRBV30 and TRBJ2-3, with D hard to call. The germline V and J ends were trimmed by 8 bases and 6 bases, with 12 bases remaining between them. Germline CDR1 is GTSNPN and CDR2 is SVGIG (reference sequence). The CDR3 runs to 11 residues. The chain's CDR3 is CASRHGDTQYF. The DNA of the CDR3 is TGTGCCAGTCGTCATGGGGATACGCAGTATTTT.

The chain combines TRBV6-2 or TRBV6-3 with TRBJ2-1, with TRBD2 matching over 15 bases. J was trimmed by 0 bases and V by 6 bases; bases with no gene match: 0. This CDR3 region has 16 residues. CDR1 is MNHEY, CDR2 SVGEGT, per germline. CDR3 sequence: CASRGLAGGSYNEQFF. CDR3 bases: TGTGCCAGCAGGGGACTAGCGGGGGGCTCCTACAATGAGCAGTTCTTC.

The chain couples TRBV6-2 or TRBV6-3 to TRBJ2-4; 9 positions agree with TRBD2. The V gene's germline CDR1 is MNHEY and CDR2 SVGEGT. The CDR3 has 14 residues. V shed 2 bases, J shed 12 bases, and the junction held 8 bases outside the gene matches. The CDR3 sequence: CASSYASGEKAQYF. Here the CDR3 DNA reads TGTGCCAGCAGTTACGCTAGCGGGGAAAAGGCTCAGTACTTC.

The sample holds a few counts of this clonotype. This rearrangement joins TRBV6-9 to TRBJ1-5, with D perhaps matching TRBD1 (6 bases). The germline V gene encodes CDR1 MNHGY and CDR2 SVAAGI. V lost 3 bases and J lost 3, with 15 bases in between. CDR3 size: 16 residues. DNA of the CDR3: TGTGCCAGCAGTTACAACACCGGGACAAACAATCAGCCCCAGCATTTT. This sequence encodes CASSYNTGTNNQPQHF.

The rearrangement joins TRBV3-1 to TRBJ1-2, with 7 bases lining up with TRBD1. The V gene's germline CDR1 is LGHDT and CDR2 YNNKEL (reference sequence). The length of the CDR3 is 15 residues. Losses at the gene ends were 1 base for V and 8 bases for J; bases not matched to a gene: 10. The CDR3 protein is CASSQVPGQPSGYTF. CDR3 bases: TGTGCCAGCAGCCAAGTCCCGGGACAGCCCTCGGGCTACACCTTC.

Ten or more counts support this clonotype. The chain employs TRBV27 and TRBJ1-2, with D possibly being TRBD1 (6 bases). V lost 5 bases to trimming and J lost 8 bases, with 18 bases between them. The CDR3 runs 14 residues. Germline V gene data show CDR1 as MNHEY and CDR2 as SMNVEV (reference sequence). The CDR3 sequence is CASSPEGRGAGYTF. The DNA of the CDR3 is TGTGCCAGCAGTCCTGAGGGCAGGGGAGCCGGCTACACCTTC.

A few counts support this clonotype. The chain carries TRBV6-4 and TRBJ2-3; the D gene is possibly TRBD1 (5 bases). CDR1 is MRHNA and CDR2 is SNTAGT in the germline V gene. This CDR3 has 14 residues. Trimming stripped 5 bases from V and 3 bases from J, with 12 bases between. As DNA, the CDR3 is TGTGCCAGCAGTCCGACAGCTACGACAGATACGCAGTATTTT. Translation: CASSPTATTDTQYF.

Ten or more counts support this clonotype. V and J are TRBV19 and TRBJ2-2, with 7 nucleotides matching TRBD2. With 5 bases clipped from V and 7 bases from J, the junction kept 7 bases outside the gene matches. Looked up from germline, CDR1 is LNHDA and CDR2 is SQIVND (reference sequence). The CDR3 is 14 residues long. This CDR3 is CASSFSGVGGELFF. DNA for the CDR3: TGTGCCAGTAGTTTCAGCGGGGTGGGCGGGGAGCTGTTTTTT.

The rearrangement links TRBV20-1 to TRBJ1-6; D call uncertain. V lost 3 bases and J lost 5, with 11 bases in between. Germline-derived CDR1 and CDR2 are DFQATT and SNEGSKA (reference sequence). The CDR3 consists of 14 residues. CDR3 protein: CSASGTVNNSPLHF. In DNA form, the CDR3 reads TGCAGTGCTAGCGGAACAGTTAATAATTCACCCCTCCACTTT.

The CDR3 DNA reads as TGCAGTGCTAGAGATTTTGGGGCTTGGGGAAACACCATATATTTT. This gives the protein CSARDFGAWGNTIYF. The chain is built from TRBV20-1 and TRBJ1-3; possibly TRBD1 for D (5 bases). Per the germline V gene, CDR1 is DFQATT and CDR2 is SNEGSKA (reference sequence). Trimming took off 0 bases at V and 4 bases at J, with 13 bases between the two ends. The CDR3 loop spans 15 amino acids.

V usage is TRBV15 and J usage is TRBJ1-5; D possibly corresponds to TRBD1 (5 bases). CDR3 length: 12 amino acids. Germline CDR1 LNHNV, CDR2 YYDKDF (reference sequence). V lost 5 bases, J lost 6 bases, and 8 bases lay in between. CDR3 in amino acids: CATSQGTQPQHF. The CDR3 bases are TGTGCCACCAGCCAGGGTACTCAGCCCCAGCATTTT. Supplemented by reference TRBV15 and TRBJ1-5, the full variable domain reads DAMVIQNPRYQVTQFGKPVTLSCSQTLNHNVMYWYQQKSSQAPKLLFHYYDKDFNNEADTPDNFQSRRPNTSFCFLDIRSPGLGDTAMYLCATSQGTQPQHFGDGTRLSIL.

The chain employs TRBV27 and TRBJ2-1; maybe TRBD1 (6 bases). Per germline, CDR1 MNHEY and CDR2 SMNVEV (reference sequence). CDR3 length equals 12 residues. V lost 9 bases and J 4 bases, leaving 10 bases between the germline ends. The CDR3 is CASSTGYNEQFF. In DNA, the CDR3 is TGTGCCAGTTCCACAGGGTACAATGAGCAGTTCTTC.

This clonotype occurred once. A much more abundant neighbour one base away suggests this may be a read error. The rearrangement joins TRBV24-1 to TRBJ2-7, with TRBD2 identical over 10 bases. Matching the DNA end better, TRBJ2-1 makes the J call doubtful. Germline assignment: CDR1 KGHDR and CDR2 SFDVKD. The CDR3 spans 14 residues. The CDR3 reads CATSASGSSYEQFF. The CDR3 DNA reads TGTGCCACCAGTGCTAGCGGGAGCTCCTACGAGCAGTTCTTC.

This clonotype was seen a single time. V is TRBV19 and J is TRBJ2-2; D is undetermined. Trimming shortened V by 8 bases and J by 7 bases, and 20 bases separated the two germline ends. The germline V gene encodes CDR1 LNHDA and CDR2 SQIVND (reference sequence). CDR3 length equals 15 residues. CDR3 region: CASGRRTASGGELFF. The CDR3, as DNA: TGTGCCAGTGGTCGCCGGACGGCTTCTGGCGGGGAGCTGTTTTTT.